Included here is one T cell receptor (beta chain) sequence, with context. The target antigen is unknown. The sample is drawn from a study of T cell repertoires in cytomegalovirus infection. Broader study findings: HLA-C-restricted CMV clonotypes gave the most frequent clonotype in two of eight donors.

The germline V gene has CDR1 ENHRY and CDR2 SYGVKD. The J segment lost 2 bases and the V segment lost 8 bases, leaving 10 bases of the junction unmatched. The CDR3 runs 16 residues. TCRdb itself ran the reads through MiXCR, one entry per CDR3 protein. The sample shows about 400,000 distinct CDR3 sequences, over 15% of them seen only once. The genes are TRBV10-3 and TRBJ2-3; TRBD2 agrees at 10 bases. Sequencing was performed on PBMCs. This TCR was sampled from a human donor in good health (CMV status not recorded). Some clones in this sample may be carry-over from other donors' samples. The DNA of the CDR3 is TGTGCCATCTCAGCGGGCCTAGCGGGGGTCACAGATACGCAGTATTTT. It yields the protein CAISAGLAGVTDTQYF.